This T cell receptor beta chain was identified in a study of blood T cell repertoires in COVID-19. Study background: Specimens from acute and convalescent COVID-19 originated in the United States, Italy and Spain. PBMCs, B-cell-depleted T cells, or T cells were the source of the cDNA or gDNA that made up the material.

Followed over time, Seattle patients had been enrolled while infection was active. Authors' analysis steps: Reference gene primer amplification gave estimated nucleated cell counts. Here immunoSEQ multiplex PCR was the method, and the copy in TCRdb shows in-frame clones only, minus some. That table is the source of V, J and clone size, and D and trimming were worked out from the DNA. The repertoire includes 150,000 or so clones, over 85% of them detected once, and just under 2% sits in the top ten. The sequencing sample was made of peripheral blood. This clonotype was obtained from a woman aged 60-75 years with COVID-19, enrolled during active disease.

The DNA for the CDR3 is TGTGCCAGCAGCACGGACAGGGCGGCCCCCGGGCTCACCTTC. Amino acid sequence: CASSTDRAAPGLTF. The chain carries TRBV7-3 and TRBJ1-2, with 8 bases lining up with TRBD1. The V and J ends lost 5 bases and 13 bases, in that order; junction bases with no gene match: 15. The CDR3 has 14 residues. Per germline, CDR1 SGHTA and CDR2 FQGTGA.